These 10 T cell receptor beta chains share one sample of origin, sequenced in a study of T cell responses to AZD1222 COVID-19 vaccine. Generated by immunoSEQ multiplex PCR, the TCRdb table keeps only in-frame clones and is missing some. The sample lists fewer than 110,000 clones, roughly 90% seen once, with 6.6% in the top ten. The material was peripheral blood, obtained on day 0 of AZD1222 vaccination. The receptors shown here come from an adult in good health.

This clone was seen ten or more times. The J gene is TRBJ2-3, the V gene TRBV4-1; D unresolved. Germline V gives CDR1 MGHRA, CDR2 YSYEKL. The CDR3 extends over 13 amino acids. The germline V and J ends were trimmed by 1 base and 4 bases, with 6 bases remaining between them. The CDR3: CASSQGKADTQYF. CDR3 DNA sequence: TGCGCCAGCAGCCAAGGGAAGGCAGATACGCAGTATTTT.

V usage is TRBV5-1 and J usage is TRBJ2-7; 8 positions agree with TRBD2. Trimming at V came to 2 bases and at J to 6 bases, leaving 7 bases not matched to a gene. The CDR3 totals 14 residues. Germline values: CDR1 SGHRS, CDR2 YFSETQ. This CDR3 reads CASSFTGGGSEQYF. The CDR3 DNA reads TGCGCCAGCAGCTTTACGGGAGGGGGGAGCGAGCAGTACTTC.

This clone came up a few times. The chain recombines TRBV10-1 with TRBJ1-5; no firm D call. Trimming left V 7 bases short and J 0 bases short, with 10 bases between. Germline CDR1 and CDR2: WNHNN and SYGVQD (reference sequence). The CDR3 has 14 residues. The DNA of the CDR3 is TGCGCCAGCACCCTCACTGATAGCAATCAGCCCCAGCATTTT. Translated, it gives CASTLTDSNQPQHF.

CDR3 DNA: TGTGCCAGCTCCCCTAACCCTAGCGGGAGGTCCAAGTTCTTC. Translation gives CASSPNPSGRSKFF. This rearrangement joins TRBV18 to TRBJ2-1; 11 nucleotides agree with TRBD2. The CDR3 consists of 14 residues. Unmatched junction bases numbered 12, after V lost 6 bases and J lost 14 bases. In germline, CDR1 is KGHSH, CDR2 LQKENI.

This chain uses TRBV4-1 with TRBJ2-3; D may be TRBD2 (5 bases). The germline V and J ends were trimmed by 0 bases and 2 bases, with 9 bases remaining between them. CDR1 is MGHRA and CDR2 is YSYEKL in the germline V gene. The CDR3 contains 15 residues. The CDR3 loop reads CASSQDPAATDTQYF. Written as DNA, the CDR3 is TGCGCCAGCAGCCAAGATCCAGCGGCCACAGATACGCAGTATTTT.

The CDR3: CASSRSSGTNTGELFF. The CDR3 DNA reads TGTGCCAGCAGCCGATCTAGCGGGACCAACACCGGGGAGCTGTTTTTT. V gene TRBV6-2 or TRBV6-3 combines with J gene TRBJ2-2; 9 bases match TRBD2. J was trimmed by 2 bases and V by 6 bases; bases with no gene match: 7. Germline V CDR1 and CDR2: MNHEY, SVGEGT. The CDR3 length is 16 residues.

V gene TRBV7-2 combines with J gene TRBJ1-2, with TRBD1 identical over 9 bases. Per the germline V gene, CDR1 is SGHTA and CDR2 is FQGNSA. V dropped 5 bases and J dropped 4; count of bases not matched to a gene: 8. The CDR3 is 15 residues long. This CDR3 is CASSAGQGPGYGYTF. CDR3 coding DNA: TGTGCCAGCAGCGCAGGACAGGGGCCGGGCTATGGCTACACCTTC.

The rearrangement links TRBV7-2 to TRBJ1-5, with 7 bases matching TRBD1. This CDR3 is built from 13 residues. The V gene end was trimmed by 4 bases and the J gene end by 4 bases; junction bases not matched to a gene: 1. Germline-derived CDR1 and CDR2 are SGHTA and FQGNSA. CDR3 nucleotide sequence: TGTGCCAGCAGCTCCAGGGGGAATCAGCCCCAGCATTTT. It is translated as CASSSRGNQPQHF.

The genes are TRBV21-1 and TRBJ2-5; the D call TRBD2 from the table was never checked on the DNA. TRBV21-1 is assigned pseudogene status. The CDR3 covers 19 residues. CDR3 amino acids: CASNPVTSGRTVGEETQYF. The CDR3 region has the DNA TGTGCCAGCAACCCGGTGACTAGCGGGAGGACCGTGGGGGAAGAGACCCAGTACTTC.

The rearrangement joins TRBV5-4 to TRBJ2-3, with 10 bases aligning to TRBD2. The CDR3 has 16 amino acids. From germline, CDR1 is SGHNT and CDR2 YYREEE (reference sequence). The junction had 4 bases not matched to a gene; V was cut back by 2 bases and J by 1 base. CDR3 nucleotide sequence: TGTGCCAGCAGCTTTGGACTAGCGGAGGGCACAGATACGCAGTATTTT. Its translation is CASSFGLAEGTDTQYF.